This is a list of T cell receptor beta chains from one sample in a study of cytomegalovirus exposure and HLA in healthy donors. Only in-frame clones appear in the TCRdb table, and some are missing; sequencing was by immunoSEQ multiplex PCR. In the table there are fewer than 150,000 clones, roughly 70% of which are singletons. Sequenced material: PBMCs. These TCRs come from a human donor in good health. CDR3s leave out the opening cysteine and the closing phenylalanine or tryptophan. The D gene is left open where the match is weak. Some rows have no size entry. The others give once, few or many, or a class for an expanded clone.

v_gene | d_gene | abundance | CDR3aa
TRBV6-5 | TRBD2 | once | ASSYSSSGSDEQY
TRBV20-1 | - | - | SAVSGYEQF
TRBV11-2 | - | - | ASSLRAGRWEVFGNEQF
TRBV5-4 | - | once | ASSLFGGALSVQAF
TRBV27 | - | - | ASSISNTGELF
TRBV9 | TRBD2 | - | ASSVMAGEPDTQY
TRBV25-1 | TRBD2 | - | ASSSSGDAYEQY
TRBV7-6 | TRBD2 | - | ASSSPSPHSGRAGGEQF
TRBV7-2 | - | - | ASSPVSGGYT
TRBV5-5 | TRBD2 | - | ASSLLAANINNEQF
TRBV5-1 | - | - | ASSSDDGTWQY
TRBV5-4 | TRBD2 | few | ASSLAREGSTGELF
TRBV5-5 | TRBD1 | once | ASSPGGQGIYEQY
TRBV9 | - | - | ASSVGPGETQY
TRBV6-4 | - | - | ASSLRDAATEAF
TRBV5-4 | TRBD1 | - | ASRPGQGATYEQY
TRBV5-1 | TRBD1 | - | ASSWLTGGDEQF
TRBV2 | - | - | ASSVARQQRETQY
TRBV28 | - | - | ASRTKPDTQY
TRBV5-1 | - | once | ASSVGAGDQPQH
TRBV9 | TRBD2 | few | ASSVGLAGTMGEQY
TRBV27 | TRBD2 | few | ASSSGLAGRF
TRBV2 | - | - | ASLSLRRTYEQY
TRBV5-1 | TRBD1 | once | ASSSGTGNSPLH
TRBV6-6 | TRBD1 | few | ASSSGQGNTEAF
TRBV19 | TRBD1 | few | ASIPGQGGSPEAF
TRBV9 | - | few | ASSVGDGSAYEQY
TRBV21-1 | - | - | ARGVPQETQY
TRBV19 | TRBD1 | - | ASSKLWTGTSKNQPQH